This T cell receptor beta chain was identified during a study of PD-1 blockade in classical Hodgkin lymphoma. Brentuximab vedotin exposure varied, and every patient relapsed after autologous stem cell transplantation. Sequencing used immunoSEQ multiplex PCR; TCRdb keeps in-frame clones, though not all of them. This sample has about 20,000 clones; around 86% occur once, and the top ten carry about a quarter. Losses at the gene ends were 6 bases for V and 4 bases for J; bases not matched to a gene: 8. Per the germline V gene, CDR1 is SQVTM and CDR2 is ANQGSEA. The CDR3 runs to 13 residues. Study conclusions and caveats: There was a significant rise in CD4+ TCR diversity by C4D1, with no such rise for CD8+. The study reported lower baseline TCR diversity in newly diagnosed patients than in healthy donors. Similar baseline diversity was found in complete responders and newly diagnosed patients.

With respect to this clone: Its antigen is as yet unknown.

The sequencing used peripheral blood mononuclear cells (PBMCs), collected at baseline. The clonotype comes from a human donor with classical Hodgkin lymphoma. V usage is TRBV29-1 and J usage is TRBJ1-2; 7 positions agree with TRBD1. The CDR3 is CSVAETGTYGYTF. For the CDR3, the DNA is TGCAGCGTGGCCGAGACAGGGACCTATGGCTACACCTTC.